The T cell receptor (beta chain) described here comes from a study of control samples from healthy donors and cancer patients. This clone was recorded only once. Method: immunoSEQ multiplex PCR; TCRdb's copy keeps in-frame clones and lacks some. The data hold approximately 150,000 clones, with roughly nine tenths observed a single time. The sequence was collected from a woman aged 30 to 39 in good health. Input material: blood.

The CDR3 here is CASSSWTGYEQYF. CDR3 sequence (DNA): TGTGCCAGCAGCTCCTGGACAGGCTACGAGCAGTACTTC. This rearrangement joins TRBV7-2 to TRBJ2-7; 7 bases are shared with TRBD1. The CDR3 consists of 13 residues. V dropped 4 bases and J dropped 3; count of bases not matched to a gene: 3. CDR1 is SGHTA and CDR2 is FQGNSA in the germline V gene. Supplemented by reference TRBV7-2 and TRBJ2-7, the full variable domain reads GAGVSQSPSNKVTEKGKDVELRCDPISGHTALYWYRQSLGQGLEFLIYFQGNSAPDKSGLPSDRFSAERTGGSVSTLTIQRTQQEDSAVYLCASSSWTGYEQYFGPGTRLTVT.